This T cell receptor (beta chain) was identified in a study of tumor-infiltrating lymphocytes in primary liver carcinoma. About the research overall: Maximum tumor diameters ranged from about 4 to 10 cm, stage T1-T3 N0M0. Study-level findings and limits: Owing to bulk unsorted samples, no comparison was made between CD4+ and CD8+ repertoires. Compared with tumor region pairs, tumor-adjacent and tumor-blood pairs overlapped less.

As for this clonotype: The target antigen is unknown.

cDNA specific to TCR beta was made from 450 to 650 ng of total RNA, with a constant-region primer employed for priming. Generation of the TCR beta libraries relied on three nested multiplex PCR rounds using slightly modified ARM-PCR. Each of the first two PCR rounds ran roughly 9 cycles with TRBV1-TRBV30 forward and C-beta reverse primers. A single record per CDR3 protein comes from TCRdb applying MiXCR to the multiplex PCR reads. This sample has about 350,000 distinct CDR3 sequences, with about 65% found just once. Trimming took 7 bases from V and 2 from J, leaving 10 bases between them. CDR1 and CDR2 from the germline V gene are SGHAT and FQNNGV. The CDR3 contains 13 residues. Researchers drew blood RNA from unsorted whole blood and extracted germline DNA as well. Chronic HBV infection was present, with no prior treatment.

This chain uses TRBV11-2 with TRBJ2-3; D remains unclear. This clonotype was obtained from a man between 40 and 49 years old with primary liver carcinoma and hepatitis B virus infection. The specimen sequenced was peripheral blood. CDR3 sequence (DNA): TGTGCCAGCACCCCAGCAATCACAGATACGCAGTATTTT. Protein sequence: CASTPAITDTQYF.